This TCR beta chain was profiled in a study of metastatic and nonmetastatic thyroid tumors. Overall study: Malignant and benign thyroid patients had repertoires compared in peripheral blood and tumor or nodule tissue.

This CDR3 contains 14 residues. Trimming removed 2 bases from V and 3 bases from J; junction bases left unmatched: 3. Looked up from germline, CDR1 is MGHRA and CDR2 is YSYEKL. In the original processing: Across clinicopathological groups, CDR3 differences served as the basis for building a distant-metastasis classifier for papillary thyroid cancer. TCRdb called clones again from the PCR reads with MiXCR. These V and J calls derive from TCRdb rather than the authors' analysis. The table has about 59,000 clones, 25% to 35% seen once. All patients were treatment-naive before thyroid surgery. The chain links TRBV4-1 to TRBJ2-7; the match to TRBD2 covers 8 bases. Material: blood. The sequence was collected from a female donor with papillary thyroid cancer or a benign thyroid nodule (not recorded which). Some clones in this sample may be carry-over from other donors' samples. CDR3 DNA sequence: TGCGCCAGCAGCCAACAGCGGGGGTTCTACGAGCAGTACTTC. Translating it yields CASSQQRGFYEQYF.